This paragraph reports one T cell receptor beta chain. The target antigen is unknown. V lost 2 bases, J lost 6 bases, and 3 bases stayed unmatched. CDR3 length: 13 amino acids. Germline assignment: CDR1 GTSNPN and CDR2 SVGIG (reference sequence). The sample is drawn from a study of cytomegalovirus exposure and HLA in healthy donors. Findings and limits, study-wide: Versus the approximately 720-donor mean, an Asian-associated ancestry cluster reportedly showed fewer N-insertions in a later analysis. DRB1 had the most TCR associations and HLA-C the fewest, a later analysis found, with rates varying by HLA locus. Most TCR sequences proved rare, with some public TCRs found in many donors.

The PCR was carried out with 60 Vbeta primers and 13 Jbeta primers. The data were produced by immunoSEQ multiplex PCR, yet TCRdb's version contains in-frame clones alone and is incomplete. The sample carries fewer than 200,000 clones, roughly 80% recorded once. Sequenced: PBMCs. The source is a male donor in good health and CMV-seronegative. The rearrangement uses TRBV30 and TRBJ1-5; 8 bases fit TRBD1. This CDR3 reads CAWSNRGTQPQHF. CDR3 coding DNA: TGTGCCTGGAGTAACAGGGGGACTCAGCCCCAGCATTTT.